This T cell receptor beta chain was profiled in a study of low-dose radiotherapy and immunotherapy resistance in tumors. Study in general: Intravenous administration to patients comprised nivolumab at 240 mg every two weeks and ipilimumab at 1 mg/kg every six weeks. Aspirin was taken orally by patients at 300 mg daily for four cycles from cycle 1 day 1.

Time point reported: before trial treatment. Nivolumab, ipilimumab, aspirin, low-dose cyclophosphamide and low-dose radiotherapy were given to donors. Each eligible patient had an advanced solid tumor, and these tumors lacked tumor-infiltrating lymphocytes. The CDR3 length is 13 residues. CDR1 is SGHTA, CDR2 FQGNSA, per germline. The V gene lost 4 bases and the J gene lost 2 bases, with 9 bases spanning the gap. This clonotype was found many times. Alpha- and beta-chain coverage of first-strand cDNA came from TRAV- and TRBV-specific primers. Using a constant-region primer together with a V-primer adapter, TCRs were subjected to around 20 PCR cycles of amplification. TCRdb re-called the reads through MiXCR, storing one row per CDR3 protein. The table has around 68,000 distinct CDR3 sequences, approximately 26% seen once.

This sample comprised PBMCs, obtained before treatment. The receptor comes from a male donor with rectosigmoid adenocarcinoma. This sequence joins TRBV7-2 and TRBJ2-7; tentative D call: TRBD1 (6 bases). The DNA of the CDR3 is TGTGCCAGCAGCTACCGACAGGCCTACGAGCAGTACTTC. This encodes CASSYRQAYEQYF.